What follows is one T cell receptor (beta chain) and its context. Its antigen remains unidentified. This entry is derived from a study of long-term antiretroviral therapy in people with HIV. Overall study: Some samples came about a decade before the 2015 immediate-ART recommendation, and these were the earliest. Whole-study findings and limits: Spans of CDR3 length were tighter for HIV repertoires than for controls. Gathering of blood took place between the mid-2000s and the late 2010s, possibly under older ART regimens.

Researchers ran immunoSEQ v3.0 at survey level. Assay used: immunoSEQ multiplex PCR; TCRdb lists only in-frame clones, some missing. The table lists about 25,000 clones, approximately 82% of them singletons. V dropped 8 bases and J dropped 2; count of bases not matched to a gene: 6. Germline assignment: CDR1 MDHEN and CDR2 SYDVKM. CDR3 length equals 14 residues. Sequencing used unsorted PBMCs, obtained 3 years after starting antiretroviral therapy. The J gene is TRBJ2-7, the V gene TRBV28; 10 nucleotides line up with TRBD2. This receptor was identified in a man younger than 35 with HIV. The CDR3 protein is CASVSSGGTYEQYF. CDR3 coding DNA: TGTGCCAGCGTTAGTAGCGGGGGGACCTACGAGCAGTACTTC. Full variable domain (remainder filled in from reference TRBV28 and TRBJ2-7): DVKVTQSSRYLVKRTGEKVFLECVQDMDHENMFWYRQDPGLGLRLIYFSYDVKMKEKGDIPEGYSVSREKKERFSLILESASTNQTSMYLCASVSSGGTYEQYFGPGTRLTVT.